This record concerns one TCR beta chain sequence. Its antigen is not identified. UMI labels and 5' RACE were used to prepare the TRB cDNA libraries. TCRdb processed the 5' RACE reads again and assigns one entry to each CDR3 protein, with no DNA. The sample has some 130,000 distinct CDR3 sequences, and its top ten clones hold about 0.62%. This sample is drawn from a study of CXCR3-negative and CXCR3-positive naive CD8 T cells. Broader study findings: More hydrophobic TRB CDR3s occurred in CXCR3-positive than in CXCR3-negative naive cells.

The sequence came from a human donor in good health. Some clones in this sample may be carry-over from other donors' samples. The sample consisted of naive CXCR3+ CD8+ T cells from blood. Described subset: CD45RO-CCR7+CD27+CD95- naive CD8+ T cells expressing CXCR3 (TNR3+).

This chain's CDR3 is CASSLLRKRHGYTF. The rearrangement links TRBV28 to TRBJ1-2. The CDR3 runs 14 residues. Germline CDR1 is MDHEN and CDR2 is SYDVKM.